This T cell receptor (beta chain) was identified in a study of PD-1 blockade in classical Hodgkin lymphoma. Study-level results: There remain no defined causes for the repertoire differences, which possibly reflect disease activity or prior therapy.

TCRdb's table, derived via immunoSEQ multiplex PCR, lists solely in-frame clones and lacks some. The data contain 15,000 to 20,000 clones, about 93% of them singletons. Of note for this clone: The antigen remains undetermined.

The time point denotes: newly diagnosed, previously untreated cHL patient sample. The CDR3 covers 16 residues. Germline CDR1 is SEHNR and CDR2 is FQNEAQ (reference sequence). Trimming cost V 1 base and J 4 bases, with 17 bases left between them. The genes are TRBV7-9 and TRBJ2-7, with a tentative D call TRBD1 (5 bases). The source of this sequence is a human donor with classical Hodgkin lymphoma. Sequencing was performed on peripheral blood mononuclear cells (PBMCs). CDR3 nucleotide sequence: TGTGCCAGCAGCTTAGGCGGTCGAGACAGAAATTACGAGCAGTACTTC. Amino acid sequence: CASSLGGRDRNYEQYF.